This T cell receptor beta chain was identified in a study of blood T cell repertoires in COVID-19. Background on the study: Symptom resolution, clearance, or two negative PCRs marked donors in Cohort 3 as recovered. PBMCs, B-cell-depleted T cells, or T cells were the source of the cDNA or gDNA that made up the material.

The repertoire was sequenced with immunoSEQ multiplex PCR; TCRdb's copy has only in-frame clones and lacks some. The sample holds a few hundred thousand clones, more than 75% seen once. Donors were grouped by their self-reported clinical history. Material: PBMCs or T cells enriched from blood (not recorded which). The receptor was derived from a man aged 40-55 years in a cohort exposed to, infected with or recovered from COVID-19 (not recorded which).

CDR3 in DNA: TGTGCCAGCAGTTTACCAGGTAGCTCCTACGAGCAGTACTTC. Translated: CASSLPGSSYEQYF. This sequence joins TRBV28 and TRBJ2-7; D is unresolved. The CDR3 is 14 amino acids. V was clipped by 2 bases and J by 0 bases, with 8 bases between them. Germline V gene sequence: CDR1 MDHEN, CDR2 SYDVKM. Combining the CDR3 with reference TRBV28 and TRBJ2-7 gives the whole variable domain DVKVTQSSRYLVKRTGEKVFLECVQDMDHENMFWYRQDPGLGLRLIYFSYDVKMKEKGDIPEGYSVSREKKERFSLILESASTNQTSMYLCASSLPGSSYEQYFGPGTRLTVT.